These 20 T cell receptor beta chains came from one sample sequenced in a study of cytomegalovirus exposure and HLA in healthy donors. PCR involved 60 Vbeta and 13 Jbeta primers. Only in-frame clones appear in the TCRdb table, and some are missing; sequencing was by immunoSEQ multiplex PCR. Altogether 75,000 to 95,000 clones are present, 50% to 75% being singletons, with the ten largest covering 3% to 5%. Material for sequencing was PBMCs. The receptor set was obtained from a man aged 30 to 45 in good health and CMV-seronegative.

V is TRBV11-2 and J is TRBJ1-2; D is unclear. Trimming shortened V by 0 bases and J by 4 bases, and 9 bases separated the two germline ends. This CDR3 comprises 14 residues. In germline, CDR1 is SGHAT, CDR2 FQNNGV. The CDR3 DNA is TGTGCCAGCAGCTTAGATGCAGGACTCTATGGCTACACCTTC. Protein: CASSLDAGLYGYTF.

The V and J genes are TRBV6-6 and TRBJ2-3; the match to TRBD1 covers 9 bases. V gave up 0 bases and J gave up 7 bases; unmatched junction bases: 8. Germline CDR1 and CDR2: MNHNY and SVGAGI (reference sequence). The CDR3 covers 16 residues. CDR3 DNA: TGTGCCAGCAGTTACTCCTCGGGACAGGGAGGAAATACGCAGTATTTT. Translation gives CASSYSSGQGGNTQYF.

The gene calls are TRBV11-2 and TRBJ1-5; no definite D call. V was clipped by 5 bases and J by 0 bases, with 8 bases between them. This CDR3 has 14 residues. CDR1 is SGHAT and CDR2 is FQNNGV in the germline V gene. The CDR3 loop is CASSAGISNQPQHF. DNA of the CDR3: TGTGCCAGCAGCGCCGGGATTAGCAATCAGCCCCAGCATTTT.

The V and J genes are TRBV9 and TRBJ1-4; D unclear. Germline CDR1 and CDR2: SGDLS and YYNGEE. The CDR3 totals 13 residues. V gave up 0 bases and J gave up 8 bases, with 8 bases separating them. The DNA for the CDR3 is TGTGCCAGCAGCGTAGTATCGGGGGAAAAACTGTTTTTT. Translating it yields CASSVVSGEKLFF.

V gene TRBV4-1 combines with J gene TRBJ2-6; TRBD1 matches 7 bases. The CDR3 contains 18 residues. Germline-derived CDR1 and CDR2 are MGHRA and YSYEKL. V shed 3 bases, J shed 1 base, and the junction held 9 bases outside the gene matches. CDR3 sequence (DNA): TGCGCCAGCAGCCATATCGACAGGGTTGAGTCTGGGGCCAACGTCCTGACTTTC. It encodes CASSHIDRVESGANVLTF.

This clone was counted only a few times. The chain recombines TRBV9 with TRBJ1-2; no clear D. CDR3 length: 12 amino acids. CDR1 and CDR2 from the germline V gene are SGDLS and YYNGEE. V lost 0 bases and J 5 bases, leaving 5 bases between the germline ends. The CDR3 here is CASSVGPYGYTF. CDR3 bases: TGTGCCAGCAGCGTAGGTCCGTATGGCTACACCTTC.

This clone was observed once. This chain links TRBV6-1 with TRBJ2-6; D is unresolved. The V end lost 6 bases, the J end lost 3 bases, and 6 bases lay between the germline ends. The CDR3 has 13 residues. Germline lookup yields CDR1 MNHNS and CDR2 SASEGT. Written as DNA, the CDR3 is TGTGCCAGCAGCCTAATTGGGGCCAACGTCCTGACTTTC. Translated: CASSLIGANVLTF.

This chain joins TRBV11-2 and TRBJ2-1; 9 bases match TRBD2. V was clipped by 5 bases and J by 6 bases; unmatched bases: 14. This CDR3 spans 17 amino acids. Per germline, CDR1 SGHAT and CDR2 FQNNGV. CDR3 region: CASSPVRREGQGNEQFF. The CDR3 DNA sequence: TGTGCCAGCAGCCCAGTAAGGCGGGAGGGCCAGGGCAATGAGCAGTTCTTC. Together with reference TRBV11-2 and TRBJ2-1, the CDR3 gives the full variable domain: EAGVAQSPRYKIIEKRQSVAFWCNPISGHATLYWYQQILGQGPKLLIQFQNNGVVDDSQLPKDRFSAERLKGVDSTLKIQPAKLEDSAVYLCASSPVRREGQGNEQFFGPGTRLTVL.

This chain links TRBV4-1 with TRBJ2-7; 7 bases are a match to TRBD2. In germline, CDR1 is MGHRA, CDR2 YSYEKL. The CDR3 sequence is 15 residues long. The V gene end was trimmed by 0 bases and the J gene end by 3 bases; junction bases not matched to a gene: 5. The CDR3 here is CASSQEGGDLYEQYF. The CDR3 DNA reads as TGCGCCAGCAGCCAAGAGGGGGGGGATCTCTACGAGCAGTACTTC.

CDR3 nucleotides: TGTGCCAGCGAACCCCAATCGGGACAGTCCTACGAGCAGTACTTC. Its protein is CASEPQSGQSYEQYF. The chain uses TRBV2 and TRBJ2-7; the match to TRBD1 covers 7 bases. J lost 1 base, V lost 8 bases, and 11 bases had no gene match. The CDR3 is made up of 15 amino acids. Germline CDR1 SNHLY, CDR2 FYNNEI. The variable domain in full, completed from reference TRBV2 and TRBJ2-7, reads EPEVTQTPSHQVTQMGQEVILRCVPISNHLYFYWYRQILGQKVEFLVSFYNNEISEKSEIFDDQFSVERPDGSNFTLKIRSTKLEDSAMYFCASEPQSGQSYEQYFGPGTRLTVT.

This rearrangement joins TRBV4-1 to TRBJ2-7, with 9 bases aligning to TRBD2. Per germline, CDR1 MGHRA and CDR2 YSYEKL. CDR3 length: 18 amino acids. The V gene end was trimmed by 3 bases and the J gene end by 2 bases; junction bases not matched to a gene: 14. DNA for the CDR3: TGCGCCAGCAGCCACCGGGACGGAGCGGGAGGTGTGGCCTACGAGCAGTACTTC. Translated, it gives CASSHRDGAGGVAYEQYF.

V and J are TRBV19 and TRBJ2-5; 8 positions agree with TRBD2. J gave up 5 bases and V 5 bases, and 13 bases lay outside the gene matches. Germline CDR1 is LNHDA and CDR2 is SQIVND (reference sequence). CDR3 length: 16 residues. The CDR3 here is CASSPGGAGEGETQYF. The DNA for the CDR3 is TGTGCCAGTAGTCCTGGGGGAGCGGGGGAGGGTGAGACCCAGTACTTC.

The chain carries TRBV19 and TRBJ2-1, with 7 bases fitting TRBD1. Germline trimming cut 5 bases from V and 8 bases from J; bases unmatched to any gene: 12. This CDR3 comprises 15 residues. Germline V CDR1 and CDR2: LNHDA, SQIVND (reference sequence). CDR3 nucleotides: TGTGCCAGTAGTCCTCGACAGGGAATGGAGGATGAGCAGTTCTTC. It is translated as CASSPRQGMEDEQFF.

Here the CDR3 reads CASSMDRGGSYEQYF. In nucleotides, the CDR3 is TGTGCCAGTAGTATGGATCGAGGGGGCTCCTACGAGCAGTACTTC. The V call is TRBV19, the J call TRBJ2-7; D is perhaps TRBD1 (6 bases). The CDR3 consists of 15 residues. The V end lost 3 bases, the J end lost 0 bases, and 12 bases lay between the germline ends. The germline V gene encodes CDR1 LNHDA and CDR2 SQIVND (reference sequence).

J is TRBJ2-5 and V is TRBV18; D is ambiguous. The V gene lost 1 base and the J gene lost 5 bases, with 5 bases spanning the gap. The CDR3 has 12 amino acids. CDR1 is KGHSH and CDR2 is LQKENI in the germline V gene. In DNA form, the CDR3 reads TGTGCCAGCTCACCACAACAGGAGACCCAGTACTTC. Translation gives CASSPQQETQYF.

The rearrangement uses TRBV7-9 and TRBJ2-7; a weak D match, TRBD2 (6 bases). The CDR3 is 12 residues long. Per germline, CDR1 SEHNR and CDR2 FQNEAQ (reference sequence). Trimming removed 5 bases from V and 4 bases from J, with 9 bases in between. Here the CDR3 DNA reads TGTGCCAGCAGCATCGGGACTTACGAGCAGTACTTC. This gives the protein CASSIGTYEQYF.

The V and J genes are TRBV7-2 and TRBJ2-1, with 7 bases lining up with TRBD2. The germline gives CDR1 SGHTA, CDR2 FQGNSA. The CDR3 has 15 residues. The ends lost 5 bases at V and 5 bases at J; junction bases unmatched: 9. For the CDR3, the DNA is TGTGCCAGCAGCCCCCGGGCGGGAGTGAACAATGAGCAGTTCTTC. Protein sequence: CASSPRAGVNNEQFF.

This chain joins TRBV5-1 and TRBJ2-1, with 8 bases identical to TRBD2. V gave up 4 bases and J gave up 9 bases; unmatched junction bases: 9. Germline values: CDR1 SGHRS, CDR2 YFSETQ. This CDR3 spans 14 amino acids. The CDR3 is CASSHGGALGEQFF. The CDR3, as DNA: TGCGCCAGCAGCCACGGGGGGGCCCTTGGTGAGCAGTTCTTC. The variable domain in full, with the rest retrieved from reference TRBV5-1 and TRBJ2-1, is KAGVTQTPRYLIKTRGQQVTLSCSPISGHRSVSWYQQTPGQGLQFLFEYFSETQRNKGNFPGRFSGRQFSNSRSEMNVSTLELGDSALYLCASSHGGALGEQFFGPGTRLTVL.

The chain combines TRBV21-1 with TRBJ2-5; no check of the table's D call, TRBD2, against the DNA was made. TRBV21-1 is shown as a pseudogene. There are 15 residues in the CDR3. CDR3 sequence: CASSKDGGGLETQYF. Here the CDR3 DNA reads TGTGCCAGCAGCAAAGATGGGGGGGGCTTAGAGACCCAGTACTTC.

This clone turned up a few times. This chain uses TRBV5-1 with TRBJ2-7; 7 bases align to TRBD1. This CDR3 spans 16 amino acids. V gave up 0 bases and J gave up 3 bases; unmatched junction bases: 9. CDR1 is SGHRS and CDR2 is YFSETQ in the germline V gene. The CDR3 DNA reads as TGCGCCAGCAGCTTGGGGGACAGCCTCCCTAGCTACGAGCAGTACTTC. This encodes CASSLGDSLPSYEQYF.